The table lists the clone carrying this T cell receptor beta chain with a count of one. The antigen remains unidentified. The sample belongs to a study of cytomegalovirus exposure and HLA in healthy donors. Study conclusions and caveats: Listed as cytomegalovirus-associated were around 160 TCR beta chains. Through in vitro validation, a few CMV-associated chains were shown to be specific for CMV antigens.

Here immunoSEQ multiplex PCR was the method, and the copy in TCRdb shows in-frame clones only, minus some. The sample lists 150,000 to 250,000 clones, about 81% seen once, with over 0.95% in the top ten. The junction had 7 bases not matched to a gene; V was cut back by 4 bases and J by 4 bases. CDR1 and CDR2 (germline): SGHRS, YFSETQ. The CDR3 totals 16 residues. The sequence came from a woman aged 25 to 39 in good health and CMV-seronegative. The gene calls are TRBV5-1 and TRBJ2-1, with 11 nucleotides matching TRBD2. The sequenced sample consisted of PBMCs. The CDR3 region has the DNA TGCGCCAGCAGCCAGGGGGGACTAGCGGATTACAATGAGCAGTTCTTC. It encodes CASSQGGLADYNEQFF.